This T cell receptor beta chain was observed in a study of T cells in severe cutaneous drug reactions. The study, taken as a whole, reports: In carbamazepine-induced Stevens-Johnson syndrome or toxic epidermal necrolysis, TRBV12-4 averaged around 30% in blister cells and about 5.4% in PBMC.

The germline V gene encodes CDR1 SNHLY and CDR2 FYNNEI. This CDR3 region has 13 residues. Remarks on this clonotype: Its antigen remains unknown.

The donors had carbamazepine-induced Stevens-Johnson syndrome or toxic epidermal necrolysis. Peripheral blood was from CBZ-SJS/TEN patients: roughly 5 Han Chinese, six or seven European. Libraries were made by iRepertoire multiplex PCR with TCR subtype-specific primers for bulk and single-cell sequencing. Primers for V, D and J regions amplified bulk TCR beta libraries. Bulk TCR libraries started from roughly 100-500 ng RNA per sample. TCRdb re-called the multiplex PCR reads; every CDR3 protein appears as one record, without DNA. This table lists 3,500 to 4,500 distinct CDR3 sequences. Sequences were obtained from PBMCs. The rearrangement joins TRBV2 to TRBJ2-7; the TCRdb D gene call, TRBD2, has no DNA to confirm it. This clonotype originated in a human donor with Stevens-Johnson syndrome, a severe cutaneous drug reaction. CDR3 loop: CASRPRLVGEQYF.